These T cell receptor beta chains were read from a single sample in a study of blood T cell repertoires in COVID-19. Measured with immunoSEQ multiplex PCR; TCRdb has only the in-frame clones, and not every one. The sample gives approximately 69,000 clones, roughly 79% of which show up once; 40% to 50% is in the top ten. Sequencing was carried out using peripheral blood. Receptors originate from a human donor in a cohort sampled during active COVID-19. The CDR3 runs from the conserved cysteine through the conserved F or W. Each record gives: D gene, J gene, V gene, clone size, CDR3 DNA, CDR3 protein. D genes are given only for firm matches. Only part of the rows carry a size: once, few, many, or a class if the clone is expanded.

>NA|TRBJ2-7|TRBV24-1|once
TGTGCCACCAGCGACATCACCGGGGGCTACGAGCAGTACTTC
CATSDITGGYEQYF
>TRBD1|TRBJ1-5|TRBV30|NA
TGTGCCTGGAGCCTGACAGGGAATAGCAATCAGCCCCAGCATTTT
CAWSLTGNSNQPQHF
>TRBD2|TRBJ2-3|TRBV28|NA
TGTGCCAGCAGTTTCCTTAGACTAGCGGGGGAGGCAGATACGCAGTATTTT
CASSFLRLAGEADTQYF
>TRBD1|TRBJ2-2|TRBV19|NA
TGTGCCAGTAGTATTCTGGACAGGGCGGACGGGGAGCTGTTTTTT
CASSILDRADGELFF
>NA|TRBJ1-4|TRBV5-4|NA
TGTGCCAGCAGCTTGGGCAGGCACGAGGAAAAACTGTTTTTT
CASSLGRHEEKLFF
>NA|TRBJ1-1|TRBV6-5|NA
TGTGCCAGCAGTTCTCATGGACGGGGAAACACTGAAGCTTTCTTT
CASSSHGRGNTEAFF
>NA|TRBJ2-1|TRBV4-1|once
TGCGCCAGCAGCCAATTATCCTCCGGGACAACGGCCTACAATGAGCAGTTCTTC
CASSQLSSGTTAYNEQFF
>NA|TRBJ1-2|TRBV30|NA
TGTGCCTGGACTACGGCAGCGCTGTACTATGGCTACACCTTC
CAWTTAALYYGYTF
>NA|TRBJ1-1|TRBV7-8|NA
TGTGCCAGCAGCCCAGAGATGGGGCCGTTGAACACTGAAGCTTTCTTT
CASSPEMGPLNTEAFF
>TRBD2|TRBJ2-1|TRBV27|NA
TGTGCCAGCAGTCAACGGACTAGCGGGGGATACAATGAGCAGTTCTTC
CASSQRTSGGYNEQFF
>NA|TRBJ2-7|TRBV2|NA
TGTGCCAGCAGTGGGGAGGGGGGCTGGCAGTACTTC
CASSGEGGWQYF
>NA|TRBJ1-1|TRBV2|NA
TGTGCCAGCACTCGACAGAGGAACACTGAAGCTTTCTTT
CASTRQRNTEAFF
>TRBD1|TRBJ2-1|TRBV6-5|NA
TGTGCCAGCAGTAACCGGGACAGGGGTTCCAATGAGCAGTTCTTC
CASSNRDRGSNEQFF
>TRBD1|TRBJ1-4|TRBV27|NA
TGTGCCAGCAGTCCGGGACAGGGGGCACTTCACTCCATCATTAATGAAAAACTGTTTTTT
CASSPGQGALHSIINEKLFF
>TRBD2|TRBJ2-1|TRBV9|NA
TGTGCCAGCAGGCCGACTAGCGGGAGGGCCGCAGGTGAGCAGTTCTTC
CASRPTSGRAAGEQFF
>TRBD2|TRBJ2-1|TRBV9|NA
TGTGCCAGCAGCGTAGAGTGGGAGGGCCCTAGGAATGAGCAGTTCTTC
CASSVEWEGPRNEQFF
>NA|TRBJ2-3|TRBV9|NA
TGTGCCAGCAGCCCCCGGACGGGGAGCACAGATACGCAGTATTTT
CASSPRTGSTDTQYF
>TRBD1|TRBJ1-4|TRBV5-1|few
TGCGCCAGCAGCGCCACGACAGGGAATAATGAAAAACTGTTTTTT
CASSATTGNNEKLFF
>NA|TRBJ1-2|TRBV25-1|NA
TGTGCCAGCAGTGACGAGCGCCGGGGGGTCAACTATGGCTACACCTTC
CASSDERRGVNYGYTF
>TRBD1|TRBJ1-1|TRBV7-6|NA
TGTGCCAGCAGCCGTGACAGGGCCCCGAACACTGAAGCTTTCTTT
CASSRDRAPNTEAFF
>TRBD1|TRBJ1-2|TRBV4-2|once
TGTGCCAGCAGCCAAGTGGGACAGGGCGAATATGGCTACACCTTC
CASSQVGQGEYGYTF
>NA|TRBJ2-1|TRBV25-1|NA
TGTGCCAGCGGAAGGACAGATTACGATGAGCAGTTCTTC
CASGRTDYDEQFF
>TRBD2|TRBJ2-1|TRBV7-9|once
TGTGCCAGCAGTCGTAGCGGGGTCGCGTACAATGAGCAGTTCTTC
CASSRSGVAYNEQFF
>NA|TRBJ2-5|TRBV9|NA
TGTGCCAGCAGCCCCCAGGGGCAGTCGATGAAGACCCAGTACTTC
CASSPQGQSMKTQYF